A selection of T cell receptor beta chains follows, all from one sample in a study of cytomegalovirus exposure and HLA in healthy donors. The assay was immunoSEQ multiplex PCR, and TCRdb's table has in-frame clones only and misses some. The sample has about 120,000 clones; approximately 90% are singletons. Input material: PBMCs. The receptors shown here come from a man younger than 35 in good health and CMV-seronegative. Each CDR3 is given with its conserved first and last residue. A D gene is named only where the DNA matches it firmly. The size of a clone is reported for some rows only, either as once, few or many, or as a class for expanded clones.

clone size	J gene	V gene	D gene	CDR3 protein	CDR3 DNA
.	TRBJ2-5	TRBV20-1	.	CSAIQETQYF	TGCAGTGCCATCCAAGAGACCCAGTACTTC
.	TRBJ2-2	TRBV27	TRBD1	CASSPAGTGVYGNTGELFF	TGTGCCAGCAGTCCCGCCGGGACAGGGGTTTATGGGAACACCGGGGAGCTGTTTTTT
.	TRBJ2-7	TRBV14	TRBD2	CASSQEIAGVREQYF	TGTGCCAGCAGCCAAGAAATAGCGGGAGTGAGGGAGCAGTACTTC
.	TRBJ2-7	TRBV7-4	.	CASSSYGAPPMHEQYF	TGTGCCAGCAGCTCCTATGGGGCCCCCCCGATGCACGAGCAGTACTTC
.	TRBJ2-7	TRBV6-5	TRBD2	CASRSSSGGAREQYF	TGTGCCAGCAGGTCCTCTAGCGGGGGGGCGAGGGAGCAGTACTTC
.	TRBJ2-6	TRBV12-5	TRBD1	CASGLVLMTGGRTGANVLTF	TGTGCTAGTGGTTTGGTACTAATGACAGGGGGCAGGACTGGGGCCAACGTCCTGACTTTC
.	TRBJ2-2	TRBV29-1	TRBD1	CSANQGAVTGELFF	TGCAGCGCAAACCAGGGGGCGGTCACCGGGGAGCTGTTTTTT
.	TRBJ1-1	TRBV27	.	CASSATGGVGTEAFF	TGTGCCAGCAGTGCAACGGGAGGGGTCGGCACTGAAGCTTTCTTT
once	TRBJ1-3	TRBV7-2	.	CASSRNQGRHDISGNTIYF	TGTGCCAGCAGCCGAAACCAAGGAAGACACGACATCTCTGGAAACACCATATATTTT
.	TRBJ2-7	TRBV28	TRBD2	CASSVLAGGPFSYEQYF	TGTGCCAGCAGCGTTCTAGCGGGAGGGCCGTTCTCCTACGAGCAGTACTTC
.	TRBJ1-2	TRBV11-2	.	CASSLEGGYGYTF	TGTGCCAGCAGCTTAGAGGGGGGCTATGGCTACACCTTC
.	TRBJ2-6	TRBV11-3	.	CASSSSLGGPLGGANVLTF	TGTGCCAGCAGCTCCTCGCTGGGGGGACCTCTCGGTGGGGCCAACGTCCTGACTTTC
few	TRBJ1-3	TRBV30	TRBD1	CAWSVQGAFSGNTIYF	TGTGCCTGGAGTGTCCAGGGGGCGTTCTCTGGAAACACCATATATTTT
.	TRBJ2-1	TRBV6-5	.	CASSRDSASYNEQFF	TGTGCCAGCAGTCGGGACTCCGCCTCCTACAATGAGCAGTTCTTC
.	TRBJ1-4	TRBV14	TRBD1	CASSLTTGVIGNEKLFF	TGTGCCAGCAGCCTTACTACAGGGGTGATCGGCAATGAAAAACTGTTTTTT
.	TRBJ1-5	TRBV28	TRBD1	CASSPYGQGTDQPQHF	TGTGCCAGCAGTCCCTATGGACAGGGGACGGATCAGCCCCAGCATTTT
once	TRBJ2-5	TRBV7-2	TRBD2	CASSRYLAGRETQYF	TGTGCCAGCAGCCGTTACTTAGCGGGGCGGGAGACCCAGTACTTC
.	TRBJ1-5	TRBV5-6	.	CASSFLQSNQPQHF	TGTGCCAGCAGCTTTTTACAGAGCAATCAGCCCCAGCATTTT
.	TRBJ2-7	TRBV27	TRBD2	CASSLVGLDPFEQYF	TGTGCCAGCAGTTTAGTGGGACTAGACCCATTCGAGCAGTACTTC
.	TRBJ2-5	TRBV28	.	CASNPPVGGGETQYF	TGTGCCAGCAACCCTCCTGTCGGGGGTGGAGAGACCCAGTACTTC
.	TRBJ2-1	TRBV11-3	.	CASSRDTDNEQFF	TGTGCCAGCAGCAGGGACACTGACAATGAGCAGTTCTTC
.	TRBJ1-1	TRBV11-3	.	CASSLFAGQQAFF	TGTGCCAGCAGCTTATTTGCAGGACAGCAAGCTTTCTTT
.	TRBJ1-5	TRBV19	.	CASSIKGEGNQPQHF	TGTGCCAGTAGTATCAAGGGGGAGGGGAATCAGCCCCAGCATTTT
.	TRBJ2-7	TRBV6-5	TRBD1	CASSSPGQHAYEQYF	TGTGCCAGCAGTTCTCCGGGACAGCATGCTTACGAGCAGTACTTC
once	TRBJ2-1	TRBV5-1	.	CASSLSWGLLRVSYNEQFF	TGCGCCAGCAGCCTTTCATGGGGGCTCCTTAGGGTATCCTACAATGAGCAGTTCTTC
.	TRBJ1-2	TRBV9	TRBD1	CASSGDRDGGYTF	TGTGCCAGCAGTGGGGACAGGGATGGTGGCTACACCTTC
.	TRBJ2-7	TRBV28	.	CASSLTGMYEQYF	TGTGCCAGCAGTTTGACCGGGATGTACGAGCAGTACTTC
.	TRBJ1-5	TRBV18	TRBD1	CASSLDRGRALNQPQHF	TGTGCCAGCTCACTGGACAGGGGGCGAGCCCTAAATCAGCCCCAGCATTTT
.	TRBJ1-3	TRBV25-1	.	CASSESQISGNTIYF	TGTGCCAGCAGTGAATCGCAGATCTCTGGAAACACCATATATTTT
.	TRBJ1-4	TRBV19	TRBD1	CASSIGQGGEKLFF	TGTGCCAGTAGTATCGGACAGGGGGGTGAAAAACTGTTTTTT
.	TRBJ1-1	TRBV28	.	CASSFRGNTEAFF	TGTGCCAGCAGTTTTAGGGGGAACACTGAAGCTTTCTTT
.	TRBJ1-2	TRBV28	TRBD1	CASRPTGTGGYTF	TGTGCCAGCAGACCAACAGGGACAGGAGGCTACACCTTC
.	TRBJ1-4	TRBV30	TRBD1	CAWSFGTGGGEKLFF	TGTGCCTGGAGTTTCGGGACAGGGGGAGGTGAAAAACTGTTTTTT
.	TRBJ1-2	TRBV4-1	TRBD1	CASSRGQGYGYTF	TGCGCCAGCAGCCGCGGACAGGGCTATGGCTACACCTTC
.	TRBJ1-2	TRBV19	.	CASTKADRSPSCF	TGTGCCAGTACCAAAGCGGACAGATCCCCGTCTTGCTTC
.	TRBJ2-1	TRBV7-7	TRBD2	CASSVGLATDEQFF	TGTGCCAGCAGCGTGGGACTAGCGACCGATGAGCAGTTCTTC
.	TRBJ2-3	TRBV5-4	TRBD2	CASSLVAGGPTDTQYF	TGTGCCAGCAGCTTGGTTGCGGGGGGCCCCACAGATACGCAGTATTTT
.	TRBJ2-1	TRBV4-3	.	CASSQDREVGEQFF	TGCGCCAGCAGCCAAGATAGGGAGGTGGGTGAGCAGTTCTTC
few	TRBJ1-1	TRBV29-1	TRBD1	CSVWTGGAFF	TGCAGCGTCTGGACAGGGGGAGCTTTCTTT
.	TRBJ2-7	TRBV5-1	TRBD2	CASSSGLAESYEQYF	TGCGCCAGCAGCTCAGGACTAGCGGAGTCCTACGAGCAGTACTTC
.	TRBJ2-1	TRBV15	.	CATSNILTGSYNEQFF	TGTGCCACCAGCAACATTCTTACCGGGAGCTACAATGAGCAGTTCTTC
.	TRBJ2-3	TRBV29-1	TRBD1	CSVAGDRGGMFTDTQYF	TGCAGCGTCGCGGGGGACAGGGGTGGAATGTTTACAGATACGCAGTATTTT
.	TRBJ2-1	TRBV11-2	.	CASSPQIGLRYNEQFF	TGTGCCAGCAGCCCCCAGATCGGACTTAGATACAATGAGCAGTTCTTC
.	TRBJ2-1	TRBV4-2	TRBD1	CASSQAGGGTYNEQFF	TGTGCCAGCAGCCAAGCAGGGGGCGGAACTTACAATGAGCAGTTCTTC
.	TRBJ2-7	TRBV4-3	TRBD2	CASSPFSGGYEQYF	TGCGCCAGCAGCCCCTTCAGCGGGGGGTACGAGCAGTACTTC
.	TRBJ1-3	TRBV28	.	CAAATYSGNTIYF	TGTGCAGCGGCGACCTACTCTGGAAACACCATATATTTT